These 18 T cell receptor beta chains were sequenced from one sample in a study of T cell responses to AZD1222 COVID-19 vaccine. Clones were read by immunoSEQ multiplex PCR, and TCRdb kept only the in-frame ones, dropping some. This table has around 81,000 clones, around four fifths appearing once. The specimen comprised peripheral blood, sampled on day 0 of AZD1222 vaccination. These TCRs come from an adult in good health.

The rearrangement joins TRBV7-2 to TRBJ2-1; TRBD2 aligns across 11 bases. The germline V gene encodes CDR1 SGHTA and CDR2 FQGNSA. The CDR3 is made up of 15 amino acids. V lost 6 bases, J lost 3 bases, and 4 bases stayed unmatched. CDR3 residues: CASRLAGGLYNEQFF. For the CDR3, the DNA is TGTGCCAGCAGGCTAGCGGGGGGCCTCTACAATGAGCAGTTCTTC.

The genes are TRBV12-3 or TRBV12-4 and TRBJ2-7, with a weak D call TRBD1 (6 bases). This CDR3 is built from 12 residues. Between the trimmed V and J ends, which lost 5 bases and 5 bases, there was a span of 10 bases. The CDR3 DNA follows: TGTGCCAGCAGTCCGGACAGTCACGAGCAGTACTTC. It codes for CASSPDSHEQYF.

The V and J genes are TRBV5-4 and TRBJ2-2; D uncertain. Trimming removed 3 bases from V and 5 bases from J, with 2 bases in between. The CDR3 spans 11 residues. CDR1 and CDR2 (germline): SGHNT, YYREEE (reference sequence). In DNA, the CDR3 is TGTGCCAGCAGCTCTACCGGGGAGCTGTTTTTT. Encoded protein: CASSSTGELFF. Full variable domain (outside the CDR3, taken from reference TRBV5-4 and TRBJ2-2): ETGVTQSPTHLIKTRGQQVTLRCSSQSGHNTVSWYQQALGQGPQFIFQYYREEENGRGNFPPRFSGLQFPNYSSELNVNALELDDSALYLCASSSTGELFFGEGSRLTVL.

The chain combines TRBV5-1 with TRBJ2-5; perhaps TRBD2 as D (6 bases). From germline, CDR1 is SGHRS and CDR2 YFSETQ. V was pared by 4 bases and J by 9 bases, with 22 bases between. CDR3 size: 15 residues. CDR3 region: CASSTGVDFGRSQYF. The CDR3 DNA sequence: TGCGCCAGCAGCACCGGGGTGGACTTTGGGAGGTCCCAGTACTTC.

V is TRBV5-4 and J is TRBJ2-2; TRBD1 is a possible D gene (6 bases). Germline V gene data show CDR1 as SGHNT and CDR2 as YYREEE (reference sequence). This CDR3 region has 17 residues. V was trimmed by 4 bases and J by 4 bases, leaving 20 bases between them. The CDR3 DNA follows: TGTGCCAGCAGCCCAACCTATCGACAGGTCCTCACCGGGGAGCTGTTTTTT. Amino acid sequence: CASSPTYRQVLTGELFF.

This clone was seen a few times. The chain carries TRBV29-1 and TRBJ1-1; D is uncertain. CDR1 SQVTM and CDR2 ANQGSEA come from the germline V gene. Trimming cost V 6 bases and J 1 base, with 12 bases left between them. This CDR3 has 13 residues. Here the CDR3 reads CSVREGGNTEAFF. The DNA for the CDR3 is TGCAGCGTGAGAGAGGGTGGGAACACTGAAGCTTTCTTT.

The chain employs TRBV6-2 or TRBV6-3 and TRBJ1-5, with D maybe TRBD1 (5 bases). With 2 bases removed from V and 7 bases from J, the gap between germline ends came to 12 bases. The length of the CDR3 is 14 residues. Germline lookup yields CDR1 MNHEY and CDR2 SVGEGT. This CDR3 reads CASSYDGQGQPQHF. The CDR3 coding sequence is TGTGCCAGCAGTTACGATGGGCAGGGCCAGCCCCAGCATTTT.

The chain has TRBV10-2 and TRBJ2-2; 7 bases agree with TRBD1. Germline V CDR1 and CDR2: WSHSY, SAAADI. This CDR3 region has 16 residues. J was trimmed by 5 bases and V by 3 bases; bases with no gene match: 9. CDR3 coding DNA: TGCGCCAGCAGTGACATCCCCAGGGGGATTACCGGGGAGCTGTTTTTT. It codes for CASSDIPRGITGELFF.

The chain is built from TRBV4-3 and TRBJ1-2; 8 bases fit TRBD1. Germline V lookup: CDR1 LGHNA, CDR2 YSLEER. Trimming took 3 bases from V and 7 from J; bases not matched to a gene: 4. The CDR3 totals 13 residues. The CDR3: CASSQDRVPGYTF. The CDR3 nucleotides read TGCGCCAGCAGCCAGGACAGGGTGCCTGGCTACACCTTC.

The genes are TRBV3-1 (or the pseudogene TRBV3-2) and TRBJ2-2; TRBD2 matches 10 bases. Trimming at V came to 4 bases and at J to 5 bases, leaving 4 bases not matched to a gene. Germline V CDR1 and CDR2: LGHDT, YNNKEL (reference sequence). This CDR3 region has 15 residues. DNA for the CDR3: TGTGCCAGCAGCCTTAGCGGGGGGTTGACCGGGGAGCTGTTTTTT. Residues: CASSLSGGLTGELFF.

V gene TRBV2 combines with J gene TRBJ2-7; 7 bases are shared with TRBD2. CDR3 length: 14 residues. J was trimmed by 4 bases and V by 5 bases; bases with no gene match: 8. CDR1 is SNHLY and CDR2 is FYNNEI in the germline V gene. CDR3 residues: CASSRGLLLYEQYF. Written as DNA, the CDR3 is TGTGCCAGCAGTAGGGGACTACTCCTTTACGAGCAGTACTTC.

This clone was seen only once. The J gene is TRBJ2-2, the V gene TRBV7-2; possible D gene TRBD1, 6 bases. Germline CDR1 reads SGHTA; CDR2 reads FQGNSA. Trimming removed 0 bases from V and 5 bases from J, with 28 bases in between. There are 21 residues in the CDR3. In DNA form, the CDR3 reads TGTGCCAGCAGCTTAGCCACAGGGACCGTATCCCCCAGCCGATGGACCGGGGAGCTGTTTTTT. As protein: CASSLATGTVSPSRWTGELFF. The whole variable domain, filled in from reference TRBV7-2 and TRBJ2-2, reads GAGVSQSPSNKVTEKGKDVELRCDPISGHTALYWYRQSLGQGLEFLIYFQGNSAPDKSGLPSDRFSAERTGGSVSTLTIQRTQQEDSAVYLCASSLATGTVSPSRWTGELFFGEGSRLTVL.

This rearrangement joins TRBV19 to TRBJ1-2; D is ambiguous. V dropped 0 bases and J dropped 3 bases, with 14 bases sitting between them. Germline V gene sequence: CDR1 LNHDA, CDR2 SQIVND (reference sequence). The CDR3 sequence is 16 residues long. The CDR3: CASSIEGWRRDYGYTF. CDR3 in DNA: TGTGCCAGTAGTATAGAAGGTTGGAGGAGGGACTATGGCTACACCTTC. Using reference TRBV19 and TRBJ1-2 for the parts outside the CDR3, the full variable domain is DGGITQSPKYLFRKEGQNVTLSCEQNLNHDAMYWYRQDPGQGLRLIYYSQIVNDFQKGDIAEGYSVSREKKESFPLTVTSAQKNPTAFYLCASSIEGWRRDYGYTFGSGTRLTVV.

The rearrangement links TRBV7-6 to TRBJ1-5, with unresolved D. Trimming took off 4 bases at V and 1 base at J, with 11 bases between the two ends. CDR1 SGHVS and CDR2 FNYEAQ come from the germline V gene. The CDR3 runs to 15 residues. The CDR3 protein is CASSSDDGSNQPQHF. CDR3 in DNA: TGTGCCAGCAGCTCCGACGACGGGAGCAATCAGCCCCAGCATTTT.

CDR3 protein: CASSVGGAPFNEKLFF. CDR3 nucleotide sequence: TGTGCCAGCAGCGTAGGAGGGGCGCCCTTTAATGAAAAACTGTTTTTT. The V gene is TRBV9, the J gene TRBJ1-4, with D perhaps TRBD1 (5 bases). The V gene's germline CDR1 is SGDLS and CDR2 YYNGEE. V was clipped by 0 bases and J by 4 bases, with 13 bases between them. The CDR3 covers 16 residues.

V and J are TRBV21-1 and TRBJ1-6; TRBD1, the table's D call, lacks a check against the DNA. TRBV21-1 is classified as a pseudogene. The CDR3 runs 12 residues. CDR3 nucleotides: TGTGCCAGCAGCAGGGCACCCCGTAGTCTCCACTTT. Its translation is CASSRAPRSLHF.

The chain combines TRBV7-2 with TRBJ2-7; D is possibly TRBD1 or TRBD2 (5 bases each). V was pared by 0 bases and J by 2 bases, with 11 bases between. The germline gives CDR1 SGHTA, CDR2 FQGNSA. The CDR3 covers 15 residues. Here the CDR3 DNA reads TGTGCCAGCAGCTTAGCGGTCTTGGGGGCCTACGAGCAGTACTTC. Translation gives CASSLAVLGAYEQYF.

The rearrangement joins TRBV2 to TRBJ2-1; 8 nucleotides agree with TRBD2. The V and J ends lost 2 bases and 7 bases, in that order; junction bases with no gene match: 7. The length of the CDR3 is 15 residues. Germline V gene sequence: CDR1 SNHLY, CDR2 FYNNEI. CDR3 sequence: CASSELAGGRNEQFF. DNA of the CDR3: TGTGCCAGCAGTGAATTGGCGGGAGGACGGAATGAGCAGTTCTTC.